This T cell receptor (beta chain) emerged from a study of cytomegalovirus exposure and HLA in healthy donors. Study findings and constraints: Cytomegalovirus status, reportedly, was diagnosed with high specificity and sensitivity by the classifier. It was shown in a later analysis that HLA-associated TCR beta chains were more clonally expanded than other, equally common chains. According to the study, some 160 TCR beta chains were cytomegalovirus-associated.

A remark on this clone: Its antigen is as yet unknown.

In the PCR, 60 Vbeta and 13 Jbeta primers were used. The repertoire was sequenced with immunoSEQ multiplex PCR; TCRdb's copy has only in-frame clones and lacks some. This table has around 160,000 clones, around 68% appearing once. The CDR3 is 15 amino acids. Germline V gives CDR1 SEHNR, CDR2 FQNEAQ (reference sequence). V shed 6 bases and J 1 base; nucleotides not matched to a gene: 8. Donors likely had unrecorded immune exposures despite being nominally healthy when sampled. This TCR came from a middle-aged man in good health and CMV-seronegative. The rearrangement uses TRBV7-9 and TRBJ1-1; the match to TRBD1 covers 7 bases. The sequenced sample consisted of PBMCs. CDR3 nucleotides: TGTGCCAGCAGACGCCCGGGACAGCCGAACACTGAAGCTTTCTTT. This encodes CASRRPGQPNTEAFF.